What follows are 23 T cell receptor beta chains derived from one specimen sequenced in a study of cytomegalovirus exposure and HLA in healthy donors. PCR involved 60 Vbeta and 13 Jbeta primers. Profiled with immunoSEQ multiplex PCR; TCRdb holds only in-frame clones, not every one. Here the sample spans approximately 80,000 clones, more than 70% being singletons. The specimen was PBMCs. All receptors come from a male donor in good health and CMV-seropositive.

The chain couples TRBV6-5 to TRBJ2-5, with D possibly matching TRBD1 (6 bases). This CDR3 region has 15 residues. Germline values: CDR1 MNHEY, CDR2 SVGAGI. With 6 bases removed from V and 2 bases from J, the gap between germline ends came to 16 bases. DNA for the CDR3: TGTGCCAGCAGCCGACCCGGGACATCTCAAGAGACCCAGTACTTC. This translates into CASSRPGTSQETQYF.

The chain joins TRBV27 to TRBJ1-2; the D gene is possibly TRBD1 (6 bases). V was pared by 3 bases and J by 7 bases, with 12 bases between. Germline CDR1 is MNHEY and CDR2 is SMNVEV (reference sequence). The CDR3 covers 13 residues. CDR3 region: CASSFLGARGYTF. For the CDR3, the DNA is TGTGCCAGCAGTTTCCTGGGGGCCCGTGGCTACACCTTC.

The genes are TRBV27 and TRBJ2-3; 14 bases fit TRBD2. J was trimmed by 5 bases and V by 4 bases; bases with no gene match: 11. Germline V CDR1 and CDR2: MNHEY, SMNVEV (reference sequence). The CDR3 runs 18 residues. The CDR3 bases are TGTGCCAGCAGTTACGACCGGACTAGCGGGAGGTCAAAAGATACGCAGTATTTT. Translation: CASSYDRTSGRSKDTQYF.

The table lists this clone with a few counts. One end of the junction varies from germline; a read error may be responsible. The genes are TRBV4-1 and TRBJ1-4; D gene ambiguous. In germline, CDR1 is MGHRA, CDR2 YSYEKL. The CDR3 sequence is 11 residues long. DNA of the CDR3: TGCGCCAGCAGCCAAGATGTCACCGCGATTTTT. It translates to CASSQDVTAIF.

The chain recombines TRBV28 with TRBJ2-5; TRBD2 agrees at 8 bases. Germline CDR1 reads MDHEN; CDR2 reads SYDVKM. This CDR3 has 16 residues. V dropped 2 bases and J dropped 6; count of bases not matched to a gene: 11. The CDR3 spells CASSLAGGSPRQTQYF. The CDR3 region has the DNA TGTGCCAGCAGTTTAGCGGGAGGCTCCCCCCGTCAGACCCAGTACTTC.

The rearrangement uses TRBV28 and TRBJ2-7; D is ambiguous. The CDR3 length is 13 residues. Germline CDR1 is MDHEN and CDR2 is SYDVKM. Trimming removed 2 bases from V and 3 bases from J, with 8 bases in between. This CDR3 is CASSLRPLYEQYF. CDR3 DNA sequence: TGTGCCAGCAGTTTACGTCCCCTCTACGAGCAGTACTTC.

The count of this clone is one. The V gene is TRBV19, the J gene TRBJ2-1; D uncertain. The CDR3 consists of 14 residues. Per the germline V gene, CDR1 is LNHDA and CDR2 is SQIVND (reference sequence). The V end was cut by 6 bases, the J end by 2 bases, with 11 bases between. As DNA, the CDR3 is TGTGCCAGTAGCCGACACTTCCCCTACAATGAGCAGTTCTTC. It yields the protein CASSRHFPYNEQFF.

This chain connects TRBV28 to TRBJ2-5, with 8 bases lining up with TRBD2. Matching the DNA end better, TRBJ2-7 makes the J call doubtful. There are 14 residues in the CDR3. Per germline, CDR1 MDHEN and CDR2 SYDVKM. The CDR3 DNA reads as TGTGCCAGCATAACCCCAGCGGGAGTATCCGAGCAGTACTTC. Translated: CASITPAGVSEQYF.

This chain uses TRBV19 with TRBJ2-7; 11 bases match TRBD2. Germline CDR1 is LNHDA and CDR2 is SQIVND (reference sequence). V lost 5 bases and J lost 4; bases outside the gene matches: 7. This CDR3 has 15 amino acids. The CDR3: CASSVTGTSGYEQYF. DNA of the CDR3: TGTGCCAGTAGTGTTACCGGGACTAGCGGATACGAGCAGTACTTC.

The chain uses TRBV10-3 and TRBJ2-3, with D tentatively TRBD1 (6 bases). The CDR3 has 16 amino acids. V was clipped by 7 bases and J by 2 bases, with 19 bases between them. The V gene's germline CDR1 is ENHRY and CDR2 SYGVKD. DNA for the CDR3: TGTGCCATCACCCCGACAGGCCGTTCTAACACAGATACGCAGTATTTT. It specifies CAITPTGRSNTDTQYF.

The rearrangement joins TRBV5-1 to TRBJ2-3; possible D gene TRBD1, 5 bases. V lost 4 bases and J lost 5, with 11 bases in between. CDR3 size: 13 residues. Germline values: CDR1 SGHRS, CDR2 YFSETQ. CDR3 bases: TGCGCCAGCAGCCTGGGTGACAGAGATACGCAGTATTTT. As protein: CASSLGDRDTQYF.

The sample holds a few counts of this clone. The chain combines TRBV7-9 with TRBJ2-2, with TRBD2 as a possible D gene (5 bases). The germline V gene encodes CDR1 SEHNR and CDR2 FQNEAQ (reference sequence). The CDR3 contains 14 residues. Deletions cut 8 bases from V and 1 base from J, with 11 bases between. The chain's CDR3 is CASRDQVNTGELFF. CDR3 coding DNA: TGTGCCAGCCGGGATCAGGTGAACACCGGGGAGCTGTTTTTT.

This clone was found once. This chain uses TRBV15 with TRBJ2-3; D perhaps matches TRBD2 (5 bases). Germline values: CDR1 LNHNV, CDR2 YYDKDF (reference sequence). Between the trimmed V and J ends, which lost 3 bases and 4 bases, there was a span of 14 bases. The CDR3 consists of 15 residues. CDR3 loop: CATSRGSGSSDTQYF. The CDR3 nucleotides read TGTGCCACCAGCAGGGGGTCTGGGAGTTCAGATACGCAGTATTTT.

V usage is TRBV13 and J usage is TRBJ2-5, with 11 bases aligning to TRBD1. V shed 5 bases and J 4 bases; nucleotides not matched to a gene: 6. The CDR3 length is 15 residues. Germline CDR1 PRHDT, CDR2 FYEKMQ (reference sequence). CDR3 bases: TGTGCCAGCAGCCTCAGGGGGACAGGGGGAGAGACCCAGTACTTC. Protein product: CASSLRGTGGETQYF.

The CDR3 DNA sequence: TGTGCCAGTAGCCAGAATCCATATGCAGGGCTTAATGGCTACACCTTC. It encodes CASSQNPYAGLNGYTF. V usage is TRBV19 and J usage is TRBJ1-2, with TRBD1 as a possible D gene (5 bases). V lost 6 bases, J lost 6 bases, and 23 bases lay in between. Per the germline V gene, CDR1 is LNHDA and CDR2 is SQIVND (reference sequence). This CDR3 is 16 amino acids long.

This clone showed up just once. The chain recombines TRBV5-4 with TRBJ1-2; possible D gene TRBD1, 5 bases. V lost 5 bases to trimming and J lost 3 bases, with 11 bases between them. This CDR3 has 13 amino acids. CDR1 and CDR2 from the germline V gene are SGHNT and YYREEE (reference sequence). The CDR3 DNA sequence: TGTGCCAGCAGGGAGGGGTCGGACTATGGCTACACCTTC. As protein: CASREGSDYGYTF.

On this clone itself: The junction does not match germline at one end; this may be a read error. The chain is built from TRBV7-2 and TRBJ2-4, with TRBD1 matching over 7 bases. The germline V gene has CDR1 SGHTA and CDR2 FQGNSA. The CDR3 consists of 13 residues. The CDR3 protein is CASSSTPGGSVHF. The CDR3 coding sequence is TGTGCCAGCAGCTCCACCCCAGGGGGTTCCGTTCACTTC.

The V call is TRBV28, the J call TRBJ1-2; D unresolved. The V and J ends lost 8 bases and 8 bases respectively, with 18 bases between them. The CDR3 length is 13 residues. Germline assignment: CDR1 MDHEN and CDR2 SYDVKM. The CDR3 region has the DNA TGTGCCAGCCTACAGATAAGTAGTCCGGGCTACACCTTC. This translates into CASLQISSPGYTF.

This clone was detected only once. The chain employs TRBV18 and TRBJ2-7, with D unclear. The CDR3 spans 16 residues. The V gene lost 0 bases and the J gene lost 2 bases, with 14 bases spanning the gap. Germline values: CDR1 KGHSH, CDR2 LQKENI. The CDR3 DNA follows: TGTGCCAGCTCACCACCCCTCAACTACCCCACCTACGAGCAGTACTTC. Amino acid sequence: CASSPPLNYPTYEQYF.

The gene calls are TRBV27 and TRBJ1-2, with 8 bases matching TRBD1. Unmatched junction bases numbered 6, after V lost 2 bases and J lost 7 bases. The CDR3 is 14 amino acids. Germline V CDR1 and CDR2: MNHEY, SMNVEV (reference sequence). The CDR3 reads CASSLIQGVGGYTF. The CDR3 DNA reads as TGTGCCAGCAGTTTAATACAGGGGGTTGGTGGCTACACCTTC.

The chain has TRBV7-8 and TRBJ2-5; 9 nucleotides align to TRBD2. The germline V gene has CDR1 SGHVS and CDR2 FQNEAQ. V lost 6 bases to trimming and J lost 7 bases; unmatched junction nucleotides: 18. This CDR3 spans 17 amino acids. Here the CDR3 reads CASSVRLLAGRPWTQYF. Written as DNA, the CDR3 is TGTGCCAGCAGTGTAAGGTTGCTAGCGGGAAGACCGTGGACCCAGTACTTC.

The gene calls are TRBV30 and TRBJ2-2; a weak D match, TRBD2 (6 bases). Germline V lookup: CDR1 GTSNPN, CDR2 SVGIG (reference sequence). The CDR3 totals 14 residues. V was cut by 7 bases and J by 0 bases, with 12 bases left in between. For the CDR3, the DNA is TGTGCCTCGGGGAGGAGGACGAACACCGGGGAGCTGTTTTTT. Its protein is CASGRRTNTGELFF. The whole variable domain, filled in from reference TRBV30 and TRBJ2-2, reads SQTIHQWPATLVQPVGSPLSLECTVEGTSNPNLYWYRQAAGRGLQLLFYSVGIGQISSEVPQNLSASRPQDRQFILSSKKLLLSDSGFYLCASGRRTNTGELFFGEGSRLTVL.

The chain uses TRBV15 and TRBJ2-1; 13 bases agree with TRBD2. The V and J ends lost 6 bases and 5 bases, in that order; junction bases with no gene match: 13. The CDR3 runs to 18 residues. Germline V gene lookup returns CDR1 LNHNV and CDR2 YYDKDF (reference sequence). Here the CDR3 DNA reads TGTGCCACCAGAAGGACTAGCGGGAGTTCTAAGATCGACAATGAGCAGTTCTTC. Its translation is CATRRTSGSSKIDNEQFF.